The 29 T cell receptor beta chains reported below all come from one sample, sequenced in a study of cytomegalovirus exposure and HLA in healthy donors (dated by TCRdb to about 2017). Receptors were amplified or captured by the immunoSEQ multiplex PCR assay. For the multiplex PCR, a mixture combining 60 forward primers for TCR Vbeta segments and 13 reverse primers for TCR Jbeta segments was used. TCRdb's version of the immuneACCESS table is confined to in-frame rearrangements and falls short of the full clone set. An unresolved V gene accounts for under half of the shortfall where checked; the remainder is of unknown origin. Within this sample are hundreds of thousands of clones, with 77% of them counted one time only. Of the sample, less than 3% falls within the top ten clones. Sequenced input: PBMCs. The origin of the receptors is a woman in her sixties or seventies in good health and CMV-seropositive.

V usage is TRBV6-1 and J usage is TRBJ1-2; D is perhaps TRBD1 (6 bases). Trimming stripped 6 bases from V and 2 bases from J, with 10 bases between. The CDR3 consists of 13 residues. Germline values: CDR1 MNHNS, CDR2 SASEGT. CDR3: CASSSTGNYGYTF. The CDR3 region has the DNA TGTGCCAGCAGCTCAACAGGGAACTATGGCTACACCTTC.

This clone came up a few times. The V and J genes are TRBV19 and TRBJ2-1; 8 nucleotides align to TRBD1. The CDR3 contains 13 residues. The J segment lost 9 bases and the V segment lost 5 bases, leaving 6 bases of the junction unmatched. Per the germline V gene, CDR1 is LNHDA and CDR2 is SQIVND (reference sequence). The CDR3 coding sequence is TGTGCCAGTAGTCCAGACAGGGGTGGTGAGCAGTTCTTC. Translation: CASSPDRGGEQFF.

This clone was detected a few times. The genes are TRBV28 and TRBJ1-4, with TRBD1 as a possible D gene (5 bases). The CDR3 runs 11 residues. Trimming removed 2 bases from V and 11 bases from J, with 6 bases in between. Germline V lookup: CDR1 MDHEN, CDR2 SYDVKM. Here the CDR3 reads CASSLAGKLFF. CDR3 DNA: TGTGCCAGCAGTTTAGCAGGGAAACTGTTTTTT.

The rearrangement joins TRBV9 to TRBJ2-3, with D possibly being TRBD2 (5 bases). The length of the CDR3 is 19 residues. Germline CDR1 is SGDLS and CDR2 is YYNGEE. Trimming removed 0 bases at V and 1 base at J, with 21 bases between. As DNA, the CDR3 is TGTGCCAGCAGCGTAGACGGGCGGACTGATATCCTACGCACAGATACGCAGTATTTT. This sequence encodes CASSVDGRTDILRTDTQYF.

This rearrangement joins TRBV10-3 to TRBJ1-1; a possible D gene is TRBD1 (5 bases). CDR1 is ENHRY, CDR2 SYGVKD, per germline. V shed 4 bases and J shed 2 bases, with 17 bases lying between them. The CDR3 length is 16 residues. In DNA form, the CDR3 reads TGTGCCATCAGTGGGGGCAGGGTCCAAATCAACACTGAAGCTTTCTTT. It codes for CAISGGRVQINTEAFF.

This chain connects TRBV19 to TRBJ1-5, with 12 bases fitting TRBD1. In germline, CDR1 is LNHDA, CDR2 SQIVND (reference sequence). V dropped 4 bases and J dropped 0; count of bases not matched to a gene: 10. This CDR3 is built from 19 residues. The CDR3 region has the DNA TGTGCCAGTAGTACCCCGGGACAGGGGGCCCTATATAGCAATCAGCCCCAGCATTTT. Its translation: CASSTPGQGALYSNQPQHF.

The chain recombines TRBV5-1 with TRBJ1-4; 8 nucleotides line up with TRBD1. J was trimmed by 7 bases and V by 3 bases; bases with no gene match: 5. This CDR3 region has 14 residues. Per germline, CDR1 SGHRS and CDR2 YFSETQ. In DNA, the CDR3 is TGCGCCAGCAGCTCCCAGGGGGCCAGTGAAAAACTGTTTTTT. Amino acids: CASSSQGASEKLFF.

The chain couples TRBV5-4 to TRBJ1-2; TRBD1 aligns across 9 bases. Germline assignment: CDR1 SGHNT and CDR2 YYREEE (reference sequence). The CDR3 sequence is 17 residues long. V lost 1 base, J lost 7 bases, and 14 bases stayed unmatched. For the CDR3, the DNA is TGTGCCAGCAGCTTGTCGGGACAGGGCTTTTTAATTCGTGGCTACACCTTC. Translation: CASSLSGQGFLIRGYTF.

V is TRBV7-2 and J is TRBJ2-2; no reliable D call. CDR3 length: 15 residues. From germline, CDR1 is SGHTA and CDR2 FQGNSA. The V and J ends lost 5 bases and 1 base respectively, with 11 bases between them. The CDR3 reads CASSPRGLNTGELFF. The CDR3 nucleotides are TGTGCCAGCAGCCCCCGCGGATTGAACACCGGGGAGCTGTTTTTT.

The gene calls are TRBV7-2 and TRBJ1-5; tentatively, D is TRBD1 (5 bases). V dropped 7 bases and J dropped 9 bases, with 13 bases sitting between them. The CDR3 is 12 amino acids. CDR1 is SGHTA and CDR2 is FQGNSA in the germline V gene. CDR3 bases: TGTGCCAGCACCACTATCGGGGGGCCCCAGCATTTT. It translates to CASTTIGGPQHF. Complete variable domain (other parts from reference TRBV7-2 and TRBJ1-5): GAGVSQSPSNKVTEKGKDVELRCDPISGHTALYWYRQSLGQGLEFLIYFQGNSAPDKSGLPSDRFSAERTGGSVSTLTIQRTQQEDSAVYLCASTTIGGPQHFGDGTRLSIL.

Only a few counts were recorded for this clone. The CDR3 is CASSDQGRGNTEAFF. The CDR3 nucleotides are TGTGCCAGCAGTGACCAAGGAAGGGGGAACACTGAAGCTTTCTTT. The chain uses TRBV6-4 and TRBJ1-1, with D tentatively TRBD1 (5 bases). Germline CDR1 reads MRHNA; CDR2 reads SNTAGT. The CDR3 length is 15 residues. Trimming took 2 bases from V and 1 from J, leaving 11 bases between them.

The genes are TRBV10-2 and TRBJ1-1; 9 nucleotides align to TRBD1. This CDR3 is built from 15 residues. The trim removed 3 bases at V and 1 base at J, leaving 3 bases unmatched. Germline V gene data show CDR1 as WSHSY and CDR2 as SAAADI. Here the CDR3 DNA reads TGCGCCAGCAGTGATTCGGGACAGGGGAACACTGAAGCTTTCTTT. Amino acid sequence: CASSDSGQGNTEAFF.

The chain joins TRBV19 to TRBJ2-1; 9 positions agree with TRBD2. J lost 9 bases, V lost 1 base, and 7 bases had no gene match. Per the germline V gene, CDR1 is LNHDA and CDR2 is SQIVND (reference sequence). The length of the CDR3 is 15 residues. The CDR3 reads CASSIGGTSKGEQFF. The CDR3 bases are TGTGCCAGTAGTATAGGAGGGACTAGCAAAGGTGAGCAGTTCTTC. The whole variable domain, remainder taken from reference TRBV19 and TRBJ2-1, is DGGITQSPKYLFRKEGQNVTLSCEQNLNHDAMYWYRQDPGQGLRLIYYSQIVNDFQKGDIAEGYSVSREKKESFPLTVTSAQKNPTAFYLCASSIGGTSKGEQFFGPGTRLTVL.

The chain links TRBV5-1 to TRBJ1-3; D gene ambiguous. V was trimmed by 2 bases and J by 5 bases, leaving 14 bases between them. The CDR3 runs 15 residues. Per germline, CDR1 SGHRS and CDR2 YFSETQ. The CDR3 here is CASSLGTGGRNTIYF. CDR3 bases: TGCGCCAGCAGCTTAGGTACCGGTGGGCGAAACACCATATATTTT.

This rearrangement joins TRBV27 to TRBJ2-7; D may be TRBD1 (5 bases). The ends were cut back, 1 base at V and 5 bases at J, with 18 bases in the middle. The CDR3 runs 16 residues. In germline, CDR1 is MNHEY, CDR2 SMNVEV (reference sequence). CDR3: CASSLWAGNDIDEQYF. CDR3 bases: TGTGCCAGCAGTTTATGGGCAGGGAATGATATCGACGAGCAGTACTTC.

This sequence joins TRBV18 and TRBJ1-6, with D hard to call. Germline loops: CDR1 KGHSH, CDR2 LQKENI. Deletions cut 6 bases from V and 6 bases from J, with 12 bases between. The CDR3 totals 14 residues. The CDR3 here is CASSGRESNSPLHF. DNA of the CDR3: TGTGCCAGCTCGGGGAGAGAAAGTAATTCACCCCTCCACTTT.

This rearrangement joins TRBV7-8 to TRBJ2-6; a possible D gene is TRBD1 (5 bases). Germline CDR1 SGHVS, CDR2 FQNEAQ. Trimming took off 3 bases at V and 8 bases at J, with 8 bases between the two ends. The CDR3 runs 13 residues. This CDR3 reads CASSFKGTNVLTF. The CDR3 nucleotides read TGTGCCAGCAGCTTCAAGGGGACCAACGTCCTGACTTTC.

The rearrangement uses TRBV11-2 and TRBJ1-4, with 8 bases fitting TRBD1. Germline V gene lookup returns CDR1 SGHAT and CDR2 FQNNGV. This CDR3 has 16 amino acids. V gave up 0 bases and J gave up 5 bases; unmatched junction bases: 5. The CDR3 here is CASSLDLGQGNEKLFF. In DNA, the CDR3 is TGTGCCAGCAGCTTAGATCTCGGACAGGGAAATGAAAAACTGTTTTTT. The full variable domain, rest sourced from reference TRBV11-2 and TRBJ1-4, is EAGVAQSPRYKIIEKRQSVAFWCNPISGHATLYWYQQILGQGPKLLIQFQNNGVVDDSQLPKDRFSAERLKGVDSTLKIQPAKLEDSAVYLCASSLDLGQGNEKLFFGSGTQLSVL.

This clone has just a few counts. The gene calls are TRBV6-5 and TRBJ2-3, with a tentative D call TRBD1 (6 bases). The germline V gene encodes CDR1 MNHEY and CDR2 SVGAGI. V lost 0 bases to trimming and J lost 0 bases, with 7 bases between them. The CDR3 runs to 15 residues. The CDR3 spells CASSYSGASTDTQYF. CDR3 sequence (DNA): TGTGCCAGCAGTTACTCGGGGGCTAGCACAGATACGCAGTATTTT.

V is TRBV30 and J is TRBJ2-7; TRBD2 agrees at 10 bases. Trimming at V came to 5 bases and at J to 3 bases, leaving 7 bases not matched to a gene. The CDR3 totals 14 residues. Germline lookup yields CDR1 GTSNPN and CDR2 SVGIG (reference sequence). The CDR3 DNA follows: TGTGCCTGGGAATCCAGGACTAGCGGCTACGAGCAGTACTTC. Amino acids: CAWESRTSGYEQYF.

Turning to this clone: The same CDR3 arises from other DNA sequences in this sample as well. The chain combines TRBV5-1 with TRBJ1-2; TRBD1 is a possible D gene (6 bases). Germline V lookup: CDR1 SGHRS, CDR2 YFSETQ. The CDR3 extends over 14 amino acids. V was clipped by 5 bases and J by 0 bases, with 11 bases between them. CDR3 nucleotide sequence: TGCGCCAGCAGAGAACAGGGAACTAACTATGGCTACACCTTC. Translating gives CASREQGTNYGYTF.

V usage is TRBV10-2 and J usage is TRBJ1-1; D is perhaps TRBD1 (5 bases). Deletions cut 5 bases from V and 0 bases from J, with 13 bases between. The CDR3 is 15 amino acids. The germline gives CDR1 WSHSY, CDR2 SAAADI. CDR3 sequence (DNA): TGCGCCAGCAGTAGTTCTGGGACTATGAACACTGAAGCTTTCTTT. Its protein product is CASSSSGTMNTEAFF.

V usage is TRBV19 and J usage is TRBJ2-7; TRBD2 agrees at 10 bases. Germline loops: CDR1 LNHDA, CDR2 SQIVND (reference sequence). The CDR3 has 18 amino acids. The V gene end was trimmed by 3 bases and the J gene end by 2 bases; junction bases not matched to a gene: 13. The CDR3 nucleotides read TGTGCCAGTAGTATCGGGACTAGCGTATACCAGATGACCTACGAGCAGTACTTC. Its protein product is CASSIGTSVYQMTYEQYF.

The V gene is TRBV9, the J gene TRBJ2-5; 7 nucleotides match TRBD1. Germline CDR1 reads SGDLS; CDR2 reads YYNGEE. With V trimmed by 0 bases and J by 3 bases, 5 bases remained unmatched. The CDR3 is 15 amino acids. CDR3 sequence reads: CASSVGDSFKETQYF. DNA for the CDR3: TGTGCCAGCAGCGTAGGGGACAGTTTTAAAGAGACCCAGTACTTC.

The CDR3 here is CASSLVSEQFF. The DNA for the CDR3 is TGTGCCAGCAGCTTAGTAAGCGAGCAGTTCTTC. This chain uses TRBV5-6 with TRBJ2-1; D remains ambiguous. Germline CDR1 is SGHDT and CDR2 is YYEEEE. With 2 bases removed from V and 10 bases from J, the gap between germline ends came to 7 bases. The CDR3 length is 11 residues.

The chain recombines TRBV6-4 with TRBJ2-3, with TRBD2 matching 10 bases. Germline V lookup: CDR1 MRHNA, CDR2 SNTAGT. With V trimmed by 5 bases and J by 0 bases, 2 bases remained unmatched. The CDR3 sequence is 15 residues long. The CDR3: CASSLAGASTDTQYF. The CDR3 nucleotides read TGTGCCAGCAGTCTAGCGGGGGCCAGCACAGATACGCAGTATTTT.

This clone was observed once. V is TRBV28 and J is TRBJ1-1, with D possibly being TRBD1 (5 bases). V lost 7 bases and J lost 1, with 10 bases in between. The CDR3 contains 13 residues. Per germline, CDR1 MDHEN and CDR2 SYDVKM. The CDR3 DNA reads TGTGCCAGCACGCCAGGGTCGAACACTGAAGCTTTCTTT. This gives the protein CASTPGSNTEAFF.

The V call is TRBV7-2, the J call TRBJ1-1; 7 positions agree with TRBD1. The CDR3 sequence is 14 residues long. CDR1 is SGHTA, CDR2 FQGNSA, per germline. The V and J ends lost 5 bases and 4 bases, in that order; junction bases with no gene match: 7. This CDR3 is CASSREQGSTEAFF. CDR3 coding DNA: TGTGCCAGCAGCCGAGAACAGGGGAGCACTGAAGCTTTCTTT.

This chain connects TRBV19 to TRBJ1-5; no firm D call. This CDR3 is 17 amino acids long. Trimming removed 2 bases from V and 5 bases from J, with 19 bases in between. From germline, CDR1 is LNHDA and CDR2 SQIVND (reference sequence). The CDR3 loop reads CASSIPLSVPGDQPQHF. The CDR3 bases are TGTGCCAGTAGTATACCGCTGTCGGTCCCCGGTGATCAGCCCCAGCATTTT.